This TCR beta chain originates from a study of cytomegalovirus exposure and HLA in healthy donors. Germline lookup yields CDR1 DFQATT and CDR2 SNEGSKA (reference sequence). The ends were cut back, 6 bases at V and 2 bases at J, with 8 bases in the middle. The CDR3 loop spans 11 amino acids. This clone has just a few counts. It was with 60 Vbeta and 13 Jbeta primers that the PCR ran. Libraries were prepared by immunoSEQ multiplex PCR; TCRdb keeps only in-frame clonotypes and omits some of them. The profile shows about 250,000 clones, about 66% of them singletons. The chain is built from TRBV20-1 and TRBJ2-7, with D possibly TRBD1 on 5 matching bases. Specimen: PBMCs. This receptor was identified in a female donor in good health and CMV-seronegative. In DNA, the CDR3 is TGCAGTGCGATACAGGCCTACGAGCAGTACTTC. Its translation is CSAIQAYEQYF.